The source of this T cell receptor (beta chain) is a study of T cells in Graves' hyperthyroidism and ophthalmopathy. V shed 3 bases and J 3 bases; nucleotides not matched to a gene: 9. There are 15 residues in the CDR3. Germline V gene data show CDR1 as SQVTM and CDR2 as ANQGSEA. Template material for amplifying TCR beta CDR3 regions consisted of RNA transcripts. The TCR CDR3 was amplified in a first-round RT-PCR using the HTBI primer set. One entry per CDR3 protein results from TCRdb running MiXCR on the multiplex PCR reads. The data contain about 570,000 distinct CDR3 sequences, 40% to 55% of them seen just once; the ten biggest clones take up around a fifth.

This sequence joins TRBV29-1 and TRBJ2-7, with TRBD1 matching 9 bases. This receptor was taken from an adult woman with Graves' disease, either hyperthyroidism or ophthalmopathy (not recorded which). The sequenced sample consisted of peripheral blood or thyroid tissue (not recorded which). This chain's CDR3 is CSVDGGTGLGYEQYF. The CDR3 DNA is TGCAGCGTTGACGGCGGGACAGGGTTGGGCTACGAGCAGTACTTC.